This T cell receptor (beta chain) is drawn from a study of blood T cell repertoires in COVID-19. The overall study: Spain, Italy and the United States supplied samples that represented acute and convalescent COVID-19. Sample material is recorded as cDNA or gDNA derived from T cells, B-cell-depleted T cells, or PBMCs.

The CDR3 covers 15 residues. With 0 bases removed from V and 3 bases from J, the gap between germline ends came to 12 bases. CDR1 LGHNA and CDR2 YNFKEQ come from the germline V gene. Profiling relied on immunoSEQ multiplex PCR, and the TCRdb table lists in-frame clones only, not all of them. The repertoire holds about 220,000 clones, with 70% to 85% as singletons. Allocation to cohorts depended on clinical history reported by the participants. Two negative PCRs, clearance, or symptom resolution were required of recovered Cohort 3 donors. V and J are TRBV4-2 and TRBJ2-7; D is unclear. Sequencing was done on a sample of PBMCs or T cells enriched from blood (not recorded which). The sequence came from a woman aged 60 to 75 who had recovered from COVID-19. CDR3 DNA: TGTGCCAGCAGCCAAGAGGCCCAGGCACGCTACGAGCAGTACTTC. It is translated as CASSQEAQARYEQYF.